The 17 T cell receptor beta chains below were found in one sample sequenced in a study of T cells in Graves' hyperthyroidism and ophthalmopathy. It was RNA transcripts that yielded the amplified TCR beta CDR3 regions. TCR CDR3 underwent first-round RT-PCR with the HTBI primer set. TCRdb analysed the multiplex PCR reads with MiXCR anew, one entry per CDR3 protein. The repertoire holds 500,000 to 600,000 distinct CDR3 sequences, with about 43% as singletons. The sequenced sample consisted of peripheral blood or thyroid tissue (not recorded which). Every receptor here comes from an adult woman with Graves' disease, either hyperthyroidism or ophthalmopathy (not recorded which).

This clonotype was recorded at least ten times. The chain couples TRBV7-2 to TRBJ1-2; unclear D gene. Germline V gives CDR1 SGHTA, CDR2 FQGNSA. The germline V and J ends were trimmed by 3 bases and 4 bases, with 9 bases remaining between them. This CDR3 contains 13 residues. The CDR3 loop is CASSLGRFYGYTF. The CDR3, as DNA: TGTGCCAGCAGCTTGGGCCGGTTCTATGGCTACACCTTC.

This clonotype was observed a single time. The CDR3 carries no conserved terminal phenylalanine or tryptophan, so it likely arises from a read error. No DNA is shown, since the ends of the CDR3 on it are uncertain; the CDR3 is the one TCRdb lists. The chain combines TRBV6-5 with TRBJ1-2. The CDR3 is 9 amino acids in total, end residues counted. Germline V gives CDR1 MNHEY, CDR2 SVGAGI. The CDR3 region is CASRSSGTA.

This clonotype was seen at least ten times. V gene TRBV2 combines with J gene TRBJ2-7; unclear D gene. The germline V and J ends were trimmed by 5 bases and 3 bases, with 11 bases remaining between them. CDR3 length equals 13 residues. Germline V gene data show CDR1 as SNHLY and CDR2 as FYNNEI. The CDR3, as DNA: TGTGCCAGCAGTCGGAGCCAAGTCTACGAGCAGTACTTC. Its protein is CASSRSQVYEQYF. The variable domain in full, with the rest retrieved from reference TRBV2 and TRBJ2-7, is EPEVTQTPSHQVTQMGQEVILRCVPISNHLYFYWYRQILGQKVEFLVSFYNNEISEKSEIFDDQFSVERPDGSNFTLKIRSTKLEDSAMYFCASSRSQVYEQYFGPGTRLTVT.

This clonotype was found once. V is TRBV25-1 and J is TRBJ2-6; D unclear. Trimming pared 3 bases from V and 3 bases from J, leaving 15 bases between. The germline V gene encodes CDR1 MGHDK and CDR2 SYGVNS. The CDR3 spans 17 residues. In nucleotides, the CDR3 is TGTGCCAGCAGTGATTCGTTCAGGTTGCTTGGGGCCAACGTCCTGACTTTC. It codes for CASSDSFRLLGANVLTF.

The chain links TRBV5-4 to TRBJ2-5, with a weak D call TRBD2 (6 bases). Germline V CDR1 and CDR2: SGHNT, YYREEE (reference sequence). The CDR3 is made up of 14 amino acids. V was shortened by 4 bases and J by 0 bases, with 10 bases between the two germline ends. This CDR3 is CASSRTSYQETQYF. DNA for the CDR3: TGTGCCAGCAGCCGTACTAGCTACCAAGAGACCCAGTACTTC.

This clonotype has at least ten counts. Germline is not matched at one junction end, which may reflect a read error. The rearrangement uses TRBV4-1 and TRBJ2-2; D ambiguous. The CDR3 totals 14 residues. Germline V gives CDR1 MGHRA, CDR2 YSYEKL. The CDR3 reads CASSQGRNAGELFF. CDR3 sequence (DNA): TGCGCCAGCAGCCAAGGGCGGAACGCCGGGGAGCTGTTTTTT.

The chain combines TRBV27 with TRBJ1-4; 12 bases are a match to TRBD1. V was clipped by 6 bases and J by 4 bases; unmatched bases: 6. Per germline, CDR1 MNHEY and CDR2 SMNVEV (reference sequence). This CDR3 contains 16 residues. The CDR3 DNA reads as TGTGCCAGCAGCAGGGACAGGGGGCGATTTAATGAAAAACTGTTTTTT. Protein: CASSRDRGRFNEKLFF.

This clonotype was recorded a few times. The gene calls are TRBV7-8 and TRBJ2-7, with D unclear. The CDR3 consists of 11 residues. V dropped 5 bases and J dropped 6 bases, with 8 bases sitting between them. The germline V gene has CDR1 SGHVS and CDR2 FQNEAQ. CDR3 nucleotides: TGTGCCAGCAGCCCGGTCGGCGAGCAGTACTTC. This sequence encodes CASSPVGEQYF.

This clonotype has a handful of counts. This may be a read error: a much more frequent sequence differs by one nucleotide. This rearrangement joins TRBV7-9 to TRBJ2-7; D remains ambiguous. Germline CDR1 SEHNR, CDR2 FQNEAQ (reference sequence). The length of the CDR3 is 11 residues. Here the CDR3 reads CACSSPDEQYF. For the CDR3, the DNA is TGTGCCTGCAGCTCCCCGGATGAGCAGTACTTC.

This chain uses TRBV7-2 with TRBJ1-3; D gene unclear. Trimming took 6 bases from V and 0 from J, leaving 12 bases between them. The CDR3 consists of 15 residues. CDR1 SGHTA and CDR2 FQGNSA come from the germline V gene. The CDR3 reads CASRPGRISGNTIYF. The CDR3 nucleotides are TGTGCCAGCAGACCCGGACGGATCTCTGGAAACACCATATATTTT.

In its sample, this clonotype was seen once. The genes are TRBV6-1 and TRBJ1-4; the D gene is possibly TRBD1 (5 bases). CDR1 and CDR2 from the germline V gene are MNHNS and SASEGT. The CDR3 extends over 13 amino acids. V was pared by 7 bases and J by 8 bases, with 14 bases between. Here the CDR3 reads CASKGRVTEKLFF. As DNA, the CDR3 is TGTGCCAGCAAGGGGAGGGTCACGGAAAAACTGTTTTTT.

This clonotype was observed at least ten times. The V call is TRBV19, the J call TRBJ1-4; D not certain. V was shortened by 7 bases and J by 6 bases, with 18 bases between the two germline ends. The CDR3 extends over 15 amino acids. The germline CDR1 and CDR2 sequences are LNHDA and SQIVND (reference sequence). CDR3 in DNA: TGTGCCAGTAAAGGTCGAGAAGCAAGTGATGAAAAACTGTTTTTT. It translates to CASKGREASDEKLFF.

This chain links TRBV5-8 with TRBJ1-2; maybe TRBD1 (5 bases). This CDR3 comprises 13 residues. The V gene lost 0 bases and the J gene lost 4 bases, with 7 bases spanning the gap. CDR1 and CDR2 from the germline V gene are SGHTS and YDEGEE. The CDR3 DNA reads TGTGCCAGCAGCTTGGCAGGGTTCTATGGCTACACCTTC. This sequence encodes CASSLAGFYGYTF. The full variable domain, its missing parts supplied by reference TRBV5-8 and TRBJ1-2, is EAGVTQSPTHLIKTRGQQATLRCSPISGHTSVYWYQQALGLGLQFLLWYDEGEERNRGNFPPRFSGRQFPNYSSELNVNALELEDSALYLCASSLAGFYGYTFGSGTRLTVV.

The genes are TRBV20-1 and TRBJ1-1; D is perhaps TRBD1 (6 bases). The V end was cut by 5 bases, the J end by 2 bases, with 18 bases between. CDR1 and CDR2 (germline): DFQATT, SNEGSKA (reference sequence). The CDR3 length is 15 residues. The chain's CDR3 is CSAPLTEGGNTEAFF. DNA for the CDR3: TGCAGTGCTCCACTTACCGAGGGGGGCAACACTGAAGCTTTCTTT.

The CDR3 coding sequence is TGTGCCATCAGCGGGGGGTTGGCCTATGGCTACACCTTC. Its translation is CAISGGLAYGYTF. The rearrangement links TRBV10-3 to TRBJ1-2; the D gene is possibly TRBD1 (5 bases). Germline values: CDR1 ENHRY, CDR2 SYGVKD. The CDR3 covers 13 residues. Trimming took off 6 bases at V and 4 bases at J, with 12 bases between the two ends.

This clonotype was observed a handful of times. The rearrangement links TRBV30 to TRBJ1-2; a possible D gene is TRBD1 (6 bases). Germline loops: CDR1 GTSNPN, CDR2 SVGIG (reference sequence). Between the trimmed V and J ends, which lost 1 base and 7 bases, there was a span of 13 bases. There are 13 residues in the CDR3. The DNA for the CDR3 is TGTGCCTGGAGTGGGGGACAATTAAGTGGCTACACCTTC. Translated: CAWSGGQLSGYTF.

This clonotype has at least ten counts. This chain joins TRBV20-1 and TRBJ1-1; no reliable D call. Germline-derived CDR1 and CDR2 are DFQATT and SNEGSKA (reference sequence). Trimming took 3 bases from V and 1 from J, leaving 12 bases between them. This CDR3 comprises 14 residues. DNA for the CDR3: TGCAGTGCTAGGGGAACCCTCTCGAACACTGAAGCTTTCTTT. It encodes CSARGTLSNTEAFF.